The 15 T cell receptor beta chains below all came from one sample that was sequenced in a study of cytomegalovirus exposure and HLA in healthy donors. PCR primers comprised 60 Vbeta and 13 Jbeta primers. Using immunoSEQ multiplex PCR, the repertoire was profiled, and TCRdb retains in-frame clones only, with some absent. The sample carries about 120,000 clones, around 75% recorded once. Sequenced material: PBMCs. The origin of the receptors is a woman aged 40 to 55 in good health and CMV-seropositive.

The J gene is TRBJ2-1, the V gene TRBV2, with 7 bases matching TRBD1. The CDR3 loop spans 15 amino acids. Per the germline V gene, CDR1 is SNHLY and CDR2 is FYNNEI. Unmatched junction bases numbered 13, after V lost 6 bases and J lost 8 bases. For the CDR3, the DNA is TGTGCCAGCAGGAAACAGGGGAGCTATATCGATGAGCAGTTCTTC. This encodes CASRKQGSYIDEQFF.

This chain uses TRBV9 with TRBJ1-2; 12 bases are a match to TRBD1. V trimming: 5 bases; J trimming: 5 bases; junction bases outside the gene matches: 7. CDR1 and CDR2 (germline): SGDLS, YYNGEE. CDR3 length: 15 residues. The CDR3 sequence: CASSRRDRGHYGYTF. Here the CDR3 DNA reads TGTGCCAGCAGTCGTAGGGACAGGGGGCATTATGGCTACACCTTC.

This clone appeared a single time. The chain carries TRBV10-3 and TRBJ2-7, with D possibly TRBD1 on 6 matching bases. With 7 bases removed from V and 7 bases from J, the gap between germline ends came to 17 bases. CDR1 and CDR2 (germline): ENHRY, SYGVKD. The length of the CDR3 is 13 residues. The chain's CDR3 is CAITWTVGMEQYF. The DNA of the CDR3 is TGTGCCATCACCTGGACAGTAGGTATGGAGCAGTACTTC.

The sample holds one count of this clone. The rearrangement joins TRBV27 to TRBJ1-5; 8 bases are shared with TRBD1. This CDR3 contains 14 residues. With 5 bases clipped from V and 7 bases from J, the junction kept 7 bases outside the gene matches. The germline CDR1 and CDR2 sequences are MNHEY and SMNVEV (reference sequence). The CDR3 spells CASSPRGPGQPQHF. DNA for the CDR3: TGTGCCAGCAGTCCCAGGGGGCCGGGACAGCCCCAGCATTTT.

The chain uses TRBV30 and TRBJ2-3; D possibly corresponds to TRBD2 (5 bases). The CDR3 totals 14 residues. The germline V gene has CDR1 GTSNPN and CDR2 SVGIG (reference sequence). Trimming removed 0 bases at V and 6 bases at J, with 13 bases between. The CDR3 protein is CAWSVYGPGDTQYF. The CDR3 DNA is TGTGCCTGGAGTGTATACGGGCCGGGGGATACGCAGTATTTT.

J is TRBJ2-1 and V is TRBV30; 8 positions agree with TRBD2. The CDR3 totals 16 residues. CDR1 and CDR2 from the germline V gene are GTSNPN and SVGIG (reference sequence). J was trimmed by 3 bases and V by 0 bases; bases with no gene match: 7. CDR3 sequence: CAWSVRLRGDYNEQFF. As DNA, the CDR3 is TGTGCCTGGAGTGTACGATTGCGGGGGGACTACAATGAGCAGTTCTTC.

This chain connects TRBV5-1 to TRBJ1-2; no definite D call. Trimming shortened V by 1 base and J by 5 bases, and 9 bases separated the two germline ends. Per the germline V gene, CDR1 is SGHRS and CDR2 is YFSETQ. CDR3 size: 13 residues. The CDR3 DNA reads as TGCGCCAGCAGCTTGACGGCGGTGTATGGCTACACCTTC. Translated, it gives CASSLTAVYGYTF.

This clone was counted between two and nine times. The chain uses TRBV11-1 and TRBJ2-4, with D perhaps TRBD2 (6 bases). Germline CDR1 is SGHAT and CDR2 is FQDESV (reference sequence). The CDR3 is 16 residues long. Trimming removed 1 base at V and 6 bases at J, with 16 bases between. Here the CDR3 reads CASSLDWGDGPNIQYF. CDR3 sequence (DNA): TGTGCCAGCAGCTTAGACTGGGGGGACGGTCCAAACATTCAGTACTTC.

The chain employs TRBV28 and TRBJ2-7; D unclear. Between the trimmed V and J ends, which lost 4 bases and 3 bases, there was a span of 7 bases. Germline V gene data show CDR1 as MDHEN and CDR2 as SYDVKM. This CDR3 contains 12 residues. CDR3 amino acids: CASSSTIYEQYF. CDR3 coding DNA: TGTGCCAGCAGTTCCACTATCTACGAGCAGTACTTC.

The J gene is TRBJ2-5, the V gene TRBV19, with TRBD1 matching 9 bases. The CDR3 totals 14 residues. The V gene end was trimmed by 5 bases and the J gene end by 5 bases; junction bases not matched to a gene: 6. Germline V gene data show CDR1 as LNHDA and CDR2 as SQIVND (reference sequence). The CDR3 loop is CASSAGQGSETQYF. In DNA form, the CDR3 reads TGTGCCAGTAGTGCCGGACAGGGGTCCGAGACCCAGTACTTC.

This rearrangement joins TRBV10-3 to TRBJ2-3, with 9 bases aligning to TRBD2. Germline V lookup: CDR1 ENHRY, CDR2 SYGVKD. The CDR3 runs 15 residues. Trimming cost V 6 bases and J 1 base; bases outside gene matches: 5. The CDR3 sequence is CAISASGDGTDTQYF. CDR3 sequence (DNA): TGTGCCATCAGCGCTAGCGGGGATGGCACAGATACGCAGTATTTT.

This clone was picked up a small number of times. This rearrangement joins TRBV28 to TRBJ1-2; TRBD1 agrees at 7 bases. The CDR3 is made up of 13 amino acids. From germline, CDR1 is MDHEN and CDR2 SYDVKM. V lost 6 bases to trimming and J lost 5 bases; unmatched junction nucleotides: 6. This CDR3 reads CASSADRDYGYTF. As DNA, the CDR3 is TGTGCCAGCAGCGCTGACAGGGATTATGGCTACACCTTC.

The genes are TRBV5-1 and TRBJ2-1; D not certain. Germline V gene lookup returns CDR1 SGHRS and CDR2 YFSETQ. The CDR3 is 14 amino acids. Trimming took off 1 base at V and 0 bases at J, with 5 bases between the two ends. The CDR3 DNA follows: TGCGCCAGCAGCTTGTTCTCCTCCTACAATGAGCAGTTCTTC. Protein product: CASSLFSSYNEQFF.

The chain is built from TRBV7-3 and TRBJ2-3; no clear D. The germline V gene encodes CDR1 SGHTA and CDR2 FQGTGA. Trimming removed 5 bases at V and 0 bases at J, with 6 bases between. The CDR3 is 13 residues long. CDR3 DNA sequence: TGTGCCAGCAGCGACACTAGCACAGATACGCAGTATTTT. Its translation: CASSDTSTDTQYF.

This clone was seen a single time. The CDR3 here is CASSPTHTSGTYNEQFF. The CDR3 region has the DNA TGCGCCAGCAGTCCAACACATACTAGCGGAACTTACAATGAGCAGTTCTTC. The V gene is TRBV4-1, the J gene TRBJ2-1; 8 bases fit TRBD2. The CDR3 loop spans 17 amino acids. With V trimmed by 6 bases and J by 4 bases, 14 bases remained unmatched. CDR1 MGHRA and CDR2 YSYEKL come from the germline V gene.